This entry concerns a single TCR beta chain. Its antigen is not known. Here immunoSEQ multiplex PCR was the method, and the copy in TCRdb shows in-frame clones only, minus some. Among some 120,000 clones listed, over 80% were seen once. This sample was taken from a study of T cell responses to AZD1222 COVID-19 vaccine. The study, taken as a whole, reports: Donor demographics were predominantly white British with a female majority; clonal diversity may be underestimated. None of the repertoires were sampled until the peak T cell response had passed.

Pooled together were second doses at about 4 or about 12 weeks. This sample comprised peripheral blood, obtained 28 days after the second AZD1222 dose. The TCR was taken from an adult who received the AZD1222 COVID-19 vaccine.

Here the CDR3 DNA reads TGTGCCAGTAAGGAGAACACCGGGGAGCTGTTTTTT. Translating it yields CASKENTGELFF. The V call is TRBV19, the J call TRBJ2-2; D not certain. Looked up from germline, CDR1 is LNHDA and CDR2 is SQIVND (reference sequence). The CDR3 contains 12 residues. The V and J ends lost 7 bases and 1 base respectively, with 4 bases between them.